Following are 30 T cell receptor beta chains from one sample sequenced in a study of T cell responses to AZD1222 COVID-19 vaccine. Generated by immunoSEQ multiplex PCR, the TCRdb table keeps only in-frame clones and is missing some. Among around 67,000 clones, less than 90% were seen once, and the ten largest hold around 7.8%. Here the sequenced sample was peripheral blood, taken on day 0 of AZD1222 vaccination. These receptors originate from an adult in good health.

The rearrangement links TRBV7-2 to TRBJ2-1, with 8 bases aligning to TRBD2. CDR1 is SGHTA and CDR2 is FQGNSA in the germline V gene. The CDR3 has 13 residues. The V segment lost 10 bases and the J segment 6 bases; nucleotides outside the gene matches: 8. CDR3 region: CATGLAPLNEQFF. CDR3 nucleotides: TGTGCCACCGGACTAGCACCACTCAATGAGCAGTTCTTC.

The chain joins TRBV6-5 to TRBJ1-1; perhaps TRBD1 as D (6 bases). Trimming shortened V by 2 bases and J by 1 base, and 11 bases separated the two germline ends. There are 15 residues in the CDR3. CDR1 and CDR2 (germline): MNHEY, SVGAGI. CDR3 region: CASSYPGAGNTEAFF. CDR3 nucleotides: TGTGCCAGCAGTTACCCGGGGGCTGGGAACACTGAAGCTTTCTTT.

This chain links TRBV6-5 with TRBJ1-2; no clear D. CDR1 and CDR2 (germline): MNHEY, SVGAGI. There are 14 residues in the CDR3. V lost 5 bases to trimming and J lost 3 bases, with 13 bases between them. The CDR3 is CASSPPEGDYGYTF. In nucleotides, the CDR3 is TGTGCCAGCAGTCCCCCGGAGGGCGACTATGGCTACACCTTC.

The J gene is TRBJ2-3, the V gene TRBV30, with D possibly being TRBD1 (8 bases). Germline-derived CDR1 and CDR2 are GTSNPN and SVGIG (reference sequence). V was trimmed by 3 bases and J by 6 bases, leaving 19 bases between them. The CDR3 covers 15 residues. CDR3 DNA: TGTGCCTGGAGCACAGGGGGGGGCGCGGGGGATACGCAGTATTTT. Its translation is CAWSTGGGAGDTQYF.

The CDR3 loop reads CASSQGSGPLVTDTQYF. The CDR3 DNA follows: TGTGCCAGCAGCCAAGGTTCCGGGCCCCTTGTCACAGATACGCAGTATTTT. The J gene is TRBJ2-3, the V gene TRBV3-1 (or the pseudogene TRBV3-2); D unresolved. The CDR3 is made up of 17 amino acids. In germline, CDR1 is LGHDT, CDR2 YNNKEL (reference sequence). V lost 1 base and J 2 bases, leaving 16 bases between the germline ends.

The chain links TRBV18 to TRBJ1-1, with 9 bases identical to TRBD1. Germline trimming cut 6 bases from V and 3 bases from J; bases unmatched to any gene: 11. This CDR3 contains 16 residues. Per germline, CDR1 KGHSH and CDR2 LQKENI. CDR3 region: CASSRDRVGFDTEAFF. Written as DNA, the CDR3 is TGTGCCAGCTCTCGGGACAGGGTTGGTTTCGACACTGAAGCTTTCTTT. Full variable domain (outside the CDR3, taken from reference TRBV18 and TRBJ1-1): NAGVMQNPRHLVRRRGQEARLRCSPMKGHSHVYWYRQLPEEGLKFMVYLQKENIIDESGMPKERFSAEFPKEGPSILRIQQVVRGDSAAYFCASSRDRVGFDTEAFFGQGTRLTVV.

The V and J genes are TRBV6-5 and TRBJ2-3; 12 bases match TRBD2. Germline V gene data show CDR1 as MNHEY and CDR2 as SVGAGI. This CDR3 is 15 amino acids long. Trimming took 7 bases from V and 4 from J; bases not matched to a gene: 6. CDR3 sequence (DNA): TGTGCCAGCACCCCCCTAGCGGGGGGGGCAGATACGCAGTATTTT. Amino acids: CASTPLAGGADTQYF.

The J gene is TRBJ1-3, the V gene TRBV5-1, with D perhaps matching TRBD1 (5 bases). With 4 bases removed from V and 3 bases from J, the gap between germline ends came to 11 bases. The germline CDR1 and CDR2 sequences are SGHRS and YFSETQ. This CDR3 spans 14 amino acids. CDR3 protein: CASSETAGGNTIYF. The CDR3 DNA follows: TGCGCCAGCAGCGAGACAGCTGGTGGAAACACCATATATTTT.

This clone occurred once. The rearrangement joins TRBV4-1 to TRBJ2-7; either TRBD1 or TRBD2 may fit D (5 bases each). Trimming took 0 bases from V and 7 from J, leaving 19 bases between them. The CDR3 is made up of 16 amino acids. CDR1 is MGHRA, CDR2 YSYEKL, per germline. CDR3 sequence reads: CASSQDQGPQSGEQYF. CDR3 bases: TGCGCCAGCAGCCAAGATCAGGGACCCCAATCGGGGGAGCAGTACTTC.

This sequence joins TRBV9 and TRBJ1-4, with no clear D. The CDR3 contains 14 residues. CDR1 and CDR2 (germline): SGDLS, YYNGEE. The V end was cut by 0 bases, the J end by 7 bases, with 10 bases between. The CDR3 spells CASSVAGRSEKLFF. The DNA for the CDR3 is TGTGCCAGCAGCGTAGCCGGGAGGAGTGAAAAACTGTTTTTT.

The rearrangement uses TRBV7-6 and TRBJ1-1, with D possibly being TRBD1 (6 bases). V lost 4 bases and J lost 1, with 19 bases in between. The V gene's germline CDR1 is SGHVS and CDR2 FNYEAQ. This CDR3 has 17 amino acids. The CDR3 coding sequence is TGTGCCAGCAGCTCGGAGGGGTCAGGGGCTCAGAACACTGAAGCTTTCTTT. Residues: CASSSEGSGAQNTEAFF.

CDR3 nucleotides: TGTGCCAGCAGCGCACTTAGAGAACTTACTACAGGGACTGGAAACACCATATATTTT. This translates into CASSALRELTTGTGNTIYF. V is TRBV7-9 and J is TRBJ1-3; maybe TRBD1 (6 bases). Trimming left V 5 bases short and J 2 bases short, with 25 bases between. This CDR3 is built from 19 residues. Per germline, CDR1 SEHNR and CDR2 FQNEAQ (reference sequence). Full variable domain (outside the CDR3, taken from reference TRBV7-9 and TRBJ1-3): DTGVSQNPRHKITKRGQNVTFRCDPISEHNRLYWYRQTLGQGPEFLTYFQNEAQLEKSRLLSDRFSAERPKGSFSTLEIQRTEQGDSAMYLCASSALRELTTGTGNTIYFGEGSWLTVV.

This clone was seen once. V gene TRBV29-1 combines with J gene TRBJ2-3, with 13 positions matching TRBD2. The CDR3 contains 13 residues. Germline CDR1 SQVTM, CDR2 ANQGSEA. V shed 8 bases, J shed 5 bases, and the junction held 4 bases outside the gene matches. Here the CDR3 DNA reads TGCAGCTCCAGGACTAGCGGGGGAGATACGCAGTATTTT. It specifies CSSRTSGGDTQYF.

The rearrangement links TRBV7-2 to TRBJ2-5, with no clear D. The CDR3 spans 12 residues. Germline assignment: CDR1 SGHTA and CDR2 FQGNSA. Trimming removed 0 bases at V and 5 bases at J, with 4 bases between. Here the CDR3 DNA reads TGTGCCAGCAGCTTAGCGCGGGAGACCCAGTACTTC. This sequence encodes CASSLARETQYF.

In this sample, this clone turned up a few times. This rearrangement joins TRBV5-1 to TRBJ1-2, with TRBD1 matching over 8 bases. Germline lookup yields CDR1 SGHRS and CDR2 YFSETQ. The V segment lost 0 bases and the J segment 3 bases; nucleotides outside the gene matches: 1. CDR3 length: 14 amino acids. The DNA of the CDR3 is TGCGCCAGCAGCTTGGGGACAGGGTACTATGGCTACACCTTC. As protein: CASSLGTGYYGYTF.

V gene TRBV3-1 (or the pseudogene TRBV3-2) combines with J gene TRBJ1-1, with D unresolved. CDR3 length: 13 residues. Germline-derived CDR1 and CDR2 are LGHDT and YNNKEL (reference sequence). The ends were cut back, 7 bases at V and 1 base at J, with 10 bases in the middle. CDR3 coding DNA: TGTGCCAGCACCGCGGGAGAGAACACTGAAGCTTTCTTT. Translation gives CASTAGENTEAFF.

The chain carries TRBV19 and TRBJ1-1; perhaps TRBD1 as D (6 bases). The CDR3 is 15 residues long. CDR1 and CDR2 (germline): LNHDA, SQIVND (reference sequence). Trimming left V 2 bases short and J 1 base short, with 11 bases between. The CDR3 DNA sequence: TGTGCCAGTAGTATATCGGGACATGAGAACACTGAAGCTTTCTTT. Protein product: CASSISGHENTEAFF.

The chain carries TRBV7-2 and TRBJ2-1; 9 bases align to TRBD2. V shed 5 bases, J shed 7 bases, and the junction held 9 bases outside the gene matches. The CDR3 loop spans 15 amino acids. In germline, CDR1 is SGHTA, CDR2 FQGNSA. Here the CDR3 reads CASSLGTSTANEQFF. The CDR3 DNA follows: TGTGCCAGCAGCCTCGGGACTAGCACGGCTAATGAGCAGTTCTTC.

The J gene is TRBJ1-1, the V gene TRBV4-3; tentatively, D is TRBD1 (6 bases). V lost 1 base to trimming and J lost 5 bases, with 11 bases between them. This CDR3 spans 14 amino acids. Germline CDR1 reads LGHNA; CDR2 reads YSLEER. The CDR3 sequence: CASSQAQGWTEAFF. For the CDR3, the DNA is TGCGCCAGCAGCCAAGCCCAGGGGTGGACTGAAGCTTTCTTT.

The chain joins TRBV11-2 to TRBJ1-4; tentative D call: TRBD1 (5 bases). Germline CDR1 and CDR2: SGHAT and FQNNGV. V lost 8 bases, J lost 6 bases, and 7 bases lay in between. This CDR3 spans 11 amino acids. The chain's CDR3 is CASGADEKLFF. In nucleotides, the CDR3 is TGTGCCAGCGGGGCGGATGAAAAACTGTTTTTT.

This chain joins TRBV27 and TRBJ1-1, with a possible D match to TRBD1 (6 bases). Trimming stripped 5 bases from V and 4 bases from J, with 11 bases between. Germline CDR1 is MNHEY and CDR2 is SMNVEV (reference sequence). The CDR3 totals 13 residues. The CDR3 nucleotides read TGTGCCAGCAGTCCGACAGGTACCACTGAAGCTTTCTTT. This sequence encodes CASSPTGTTEAFF.

This chain uses TRBV18 with TRBJ2-3, with D unresolved. CDR3 length equals 15 residues. The ends were cut back, 6 bases at V and 1 base at J, with 14 bases in the middle. CDR1 KGHSH and CDR2 LQKENI come from the germline V gene. This CDR3 reads CASSFITPGTDTQYF. Here the CDR3 DNA reads TGTGCCAGCTCCTTTATTACCCCCGGCACAGATACGCAGTATTTT.

This clone was seen only a few times. The chain combines TRBV7-6 with TRBJ1-1; D is uncertain. CDR1 SGHVS and CDR2 FNYEAQ come from the germline V gene. There are 15 residues in the CDR3. Trimming cost V 2 bases and J 1 base, with 11 bases left between them. In DNA form, the CDR3 reads TGTGCCAGCAGCTTAAAGCTGGGTGGGAACACTGAAGCTTTCTTT. This translates into CASSLKLGGNTEAFF. The full variable domain, with the rest looked up from reference TRBV7-6 and TRBJ1-1, is GAGVSQSPRYKVTKRGQDVALRCDPISGHVSLYWYRQALGQGPEFLTYFNYEAQQDKSGLPNDRFSAERPEGSISTLTIQRTEQRDSAMYRCASSLKLGGNTEAFFGQGTRLTVV.

The gene calls are TRBV6-4 and TRBJ2-5; 7 bases agree with TRBD2. Germline values: CDR1 MRHNA, CDR2 SNTAGT. The length of the CDR3 is 15 residues. Unmatched junction bases numbered 12, after V lost 6 bases and J lost 5 bases. DNA of the CDR3: TGTGCCAGCAGCCCGGGACTACCTCAGTGGGAGACCCAGTACTTC. Translating gives CASSPGLPQWETQYF.

The chain couples TRBV4-2 to TRBJ2-1; 8 positions match TRBD2. V shed 4 bases, J shed 8 bases, and the junction held 19 bases outside the gene matches. CDR1 is LGHNA, CDR2 YNFKEQ, per germline. The CDR3 covers 18 residues. CDR3 sequence: CASSPEQVAGGVSYEQFF. In nucleotides, the CDR3 is TGTGCCAGCAGCCCCGAGCAGGTCGCGGGGGGTGTTTCATATGAGCAGTTCTTC.

The V gene is TRBV6-5, the J gene TRBJ2-7; 7 bases map to TRBD1. CDR3 size: 14 residues. Germline V gene data show CDR1 as MNHEY and CDR2 as SVGAGI. The junction had 5 bases not matched to a gene; V was cut back by 6 bases and J by 0 bases. This CDR3 is CASSFRDSSYEQYF. The CDR3 coding sequence is TGTGCCAGCAGCTTCCGGGACAGCTCCTACGAGCAGTACTTC.

Here the CDR3 DNA reads TGTGCCAGCTCCCAGGGCCCGGAAAAGGGGTTATCCTACGAGCAGTACTTC. Protein sequence: CASSQGPEKGLSYEQYF. V is TRBV18 and J is TRBJ2-7, with D possibly matching TRBD1 (5 bases). Germline loops: CDR1 KGHSH, CDR2 LQKENI. This CDR3 contains 17 residues. Trimming cost V 6 bases and J 1 base, with 22 bases left between them.

The gene calls are TRBV6-5 and TRBJ2-7, with D hard to call. Germline assignment: CDR1 MNHEY and CDR2 SVGAGI. The CDR3 extends over 12 amino acids. Trimming removed 6 bases at V and 5 bases at J, with 11 bases between. The CDR3 DNA sequence: TGTGCCAGCAGCGGACCCAGCAACGAGCAGTACTTC. It codes for CASSGPSNEQYF.

J is TRBJ1-2 and V is TRBV27; weak D call: TRBD1 (6 bases). Trimming pared 6 bases from V and 8 bases from J, leaving 22 bases between. The CDR3 contains 15 residues. The germline gives CDR1 MNHEY, CDR2 SMNVEV (reference sequence). CDR3 DNA: TGTGCCAGCAGGGGACAACCTGGTCTTCTAGGGGGCTACACCTTC. Translating gives CASRGQPGLLGGYTF.

The chain links TRBV11-3 to TRBJ2-1; 14 bases match TRBD2. Germline CDR1 is SGHNT and CDR2 is YENEEA. J was trimmed by 7 bases and V by 6 bases; bases with no gene match: 14. This CDR3 comprises 18 residues. Here the CDR3 reads CASSTGTSGGRLQNEQFF. DNA of the CDR3: TGTGCCAGCAGTACCGGGACTAGCGGGGGCCGGTTACAGAATGAGCAGTTCTTC. The full variable domain, with the rest looked up from reference TRBV11-3 and TRBJ2-1, is EAGVVQSPRYKIIEKKQPVAFWCNPISGHNTLYWYLQNLGQGPELLIRYENEEAVDDSQLPKDRFSAERLKGVDSTLKIQPAELGDSAVYLCASSTGTSGGRLQNEQFFGPGTRLTVL.